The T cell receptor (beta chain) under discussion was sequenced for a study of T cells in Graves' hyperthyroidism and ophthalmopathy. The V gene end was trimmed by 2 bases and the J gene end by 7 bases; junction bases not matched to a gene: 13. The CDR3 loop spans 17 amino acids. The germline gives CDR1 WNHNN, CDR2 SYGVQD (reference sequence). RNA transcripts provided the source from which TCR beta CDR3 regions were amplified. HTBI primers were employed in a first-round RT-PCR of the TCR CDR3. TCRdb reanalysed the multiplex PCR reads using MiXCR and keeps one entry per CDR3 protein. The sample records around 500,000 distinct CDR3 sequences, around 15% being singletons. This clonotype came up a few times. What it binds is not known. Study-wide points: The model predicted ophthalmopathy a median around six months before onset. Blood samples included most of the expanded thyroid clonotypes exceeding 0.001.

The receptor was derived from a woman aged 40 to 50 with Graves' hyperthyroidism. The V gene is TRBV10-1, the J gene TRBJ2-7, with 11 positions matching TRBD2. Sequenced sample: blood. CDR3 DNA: TGCGCCAGCAGTGAGGGGGGACTAGCGGTCCGGTCGGGGGAGCAGTACTTC. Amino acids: CASSEGGLAVRSGEQYF.